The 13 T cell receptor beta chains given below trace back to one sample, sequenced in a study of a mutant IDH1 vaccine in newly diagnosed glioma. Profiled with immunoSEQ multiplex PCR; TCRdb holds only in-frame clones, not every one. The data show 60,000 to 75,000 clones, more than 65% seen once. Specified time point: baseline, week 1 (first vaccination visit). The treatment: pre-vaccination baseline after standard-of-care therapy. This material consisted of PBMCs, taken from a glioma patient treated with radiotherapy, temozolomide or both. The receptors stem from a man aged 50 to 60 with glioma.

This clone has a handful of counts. In DNA, the CDR3 is TGTGCCAGCAGTTACCTCCCCGCGGCAGGGGGATCACCCCTCCACTTT. The encoded protein is CASSYLPAAGGSPLHF. The chain recombines TRBV6-5 with TRBJ1-6; 7 bases align to TRBD1. Germline CDR1 reads MNHEY; CDR2 reads SVGAGI. Unmatched junction bases numbered 11, after V lost 2 bases and J lost 10 bases. The CDR3 totals 16 residues.

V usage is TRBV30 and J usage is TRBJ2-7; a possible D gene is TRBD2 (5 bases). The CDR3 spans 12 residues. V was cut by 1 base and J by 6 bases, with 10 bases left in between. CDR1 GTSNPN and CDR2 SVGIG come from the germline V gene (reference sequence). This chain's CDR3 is CAWSGTVSEQYF. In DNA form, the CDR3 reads TGTGCCTGGAGTGGGACTGTATCCGAGCAGTACTTC.

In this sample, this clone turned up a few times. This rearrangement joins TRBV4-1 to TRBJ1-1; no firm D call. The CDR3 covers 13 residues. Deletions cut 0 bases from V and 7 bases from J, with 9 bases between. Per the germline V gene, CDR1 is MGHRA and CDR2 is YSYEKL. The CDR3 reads CASSQDRPDEAFF. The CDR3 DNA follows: TGCGCCAGCAGCCAAGATCGTCCCGATGAAGCTTTCTTT.

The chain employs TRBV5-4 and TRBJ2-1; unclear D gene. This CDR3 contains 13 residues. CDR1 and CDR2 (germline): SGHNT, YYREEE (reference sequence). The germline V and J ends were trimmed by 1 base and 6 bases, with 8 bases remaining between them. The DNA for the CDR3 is TGTGCCAGCAGCTTGACCTCAAGCAATGAGCAGTTCTTC. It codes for CASSLTSSNEQFF. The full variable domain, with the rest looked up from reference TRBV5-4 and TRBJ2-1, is ETGVTQSPTHLIKTRGQQVTLRCSSQSGHNTVSWYQQALGQGPQFIFQYYREEENGRGNFPPRFSGLQFPNYSSELNVNALELDDSALYLCASSLTSSNEQFFGPGTRLTVL.

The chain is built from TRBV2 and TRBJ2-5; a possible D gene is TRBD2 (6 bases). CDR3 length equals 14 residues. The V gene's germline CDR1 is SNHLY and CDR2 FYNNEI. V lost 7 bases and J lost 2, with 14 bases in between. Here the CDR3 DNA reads TGTGCCAGCACCGAGCGGAGGGGACAAGAGACCCAGTACTTC. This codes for CASTERRGQETQYF.

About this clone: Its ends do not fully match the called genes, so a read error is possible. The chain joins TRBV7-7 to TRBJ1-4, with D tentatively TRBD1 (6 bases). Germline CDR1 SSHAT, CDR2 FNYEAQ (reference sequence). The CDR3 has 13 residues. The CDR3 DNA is TGTGCTAGCAGCTCCCAAGGGGGTGAAAAACTGTTTTTT. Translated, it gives CASSSQGGEKLFF.

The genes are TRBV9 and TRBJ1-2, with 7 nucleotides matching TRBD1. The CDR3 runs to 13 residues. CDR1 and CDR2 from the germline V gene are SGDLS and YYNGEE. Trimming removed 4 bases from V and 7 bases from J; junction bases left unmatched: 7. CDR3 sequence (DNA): TGTGCCAGCAGCCTTAGGGAGGGGGCTGGCTACACCTTC. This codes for CASSLREGAGYTF.

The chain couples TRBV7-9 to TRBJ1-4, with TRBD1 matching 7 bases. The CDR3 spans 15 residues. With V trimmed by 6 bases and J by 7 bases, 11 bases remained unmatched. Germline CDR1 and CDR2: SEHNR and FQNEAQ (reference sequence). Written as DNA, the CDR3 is TGTGCCAGCAGTTTCGACAGGGTCGGAGGTGAAAAACTGTTTTTT. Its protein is CASSFDRVGGEKLFF.

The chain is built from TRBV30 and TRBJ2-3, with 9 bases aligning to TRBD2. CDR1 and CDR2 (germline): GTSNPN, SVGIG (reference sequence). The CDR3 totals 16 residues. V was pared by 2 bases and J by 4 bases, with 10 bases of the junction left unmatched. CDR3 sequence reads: CAWSLRRGGLADTQYF. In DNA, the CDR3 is TGTGCCTGGAGTCTTCGGCGGGGGGGCCTTGCAGATACGCAGTATTTT.

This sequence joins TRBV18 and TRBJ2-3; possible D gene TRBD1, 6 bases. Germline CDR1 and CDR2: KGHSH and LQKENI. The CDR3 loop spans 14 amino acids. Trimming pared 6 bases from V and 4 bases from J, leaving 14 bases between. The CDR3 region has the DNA TGTGCCAGCTCCCCGGGACAAGAGTCAGATACGCAGTATTTT. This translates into CASSPGQESDTQYF.

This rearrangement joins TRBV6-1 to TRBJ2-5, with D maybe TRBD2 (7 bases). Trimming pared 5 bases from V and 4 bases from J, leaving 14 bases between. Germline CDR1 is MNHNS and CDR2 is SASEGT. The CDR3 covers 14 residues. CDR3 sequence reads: CASSLSRGGETQYF. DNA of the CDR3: TGTGCCAGCAGTCTCAGTAGGGGGGGAGAGACCCAGTACTTC.

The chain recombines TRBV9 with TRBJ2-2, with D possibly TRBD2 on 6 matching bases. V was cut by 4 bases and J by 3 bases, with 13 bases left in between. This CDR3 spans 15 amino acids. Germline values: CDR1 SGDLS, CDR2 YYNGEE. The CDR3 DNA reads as TGTGCCAGCAGCCCCGGGACTGGATACACCGGGGAGCTGTTTTTT. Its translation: CASSPGTGYTGELFF.

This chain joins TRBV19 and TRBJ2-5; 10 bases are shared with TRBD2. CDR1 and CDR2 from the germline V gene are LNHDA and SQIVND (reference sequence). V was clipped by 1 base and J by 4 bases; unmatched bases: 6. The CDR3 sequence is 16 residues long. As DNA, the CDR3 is TGTGCCAGTAGTATAGGAAGCGGGGGGGCCGTAGAGACCCAGTACTTC. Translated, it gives CASSIGSGGAVETQYF.